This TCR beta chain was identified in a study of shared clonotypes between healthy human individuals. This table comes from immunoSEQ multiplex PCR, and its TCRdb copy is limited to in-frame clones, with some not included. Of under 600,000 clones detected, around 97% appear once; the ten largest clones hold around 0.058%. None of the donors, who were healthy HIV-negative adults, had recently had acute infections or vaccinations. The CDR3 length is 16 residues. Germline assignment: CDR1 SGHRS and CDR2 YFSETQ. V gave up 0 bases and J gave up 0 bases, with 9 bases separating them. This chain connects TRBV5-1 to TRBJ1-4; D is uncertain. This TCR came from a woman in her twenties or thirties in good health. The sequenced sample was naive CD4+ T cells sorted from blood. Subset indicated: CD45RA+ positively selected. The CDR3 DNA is TGCGCCAGCAGCTTGGGCGATTATGCAACTAATGAAAAACTGTTTTTT. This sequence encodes CASSLGDYATNEKLFF.